Reported below is one T cell receptor (beta chain). Its specificity is not known. The CDR3 sequence is 14 residues long. Germline trimming cut 4 bases from V and 4 bases from J; bases unmatched to any gene: 4. The V gene's germline CDR1 is SGHRS and CDR2 YFSETQ. These data belong to a study of blood T cells in healthy people across ages. Study outcomes and limitations: Estimates drawn from one million T cells were deemed to understate diversity. No conclusive comparison of naive versus antigen-experienced cells was possible with unsorted PBMCs.

Approximately 9.4 milliliters was the volume of peripheral blood drawn from each donor. For the second PCR, which ran for about 6 to 12 cycles, a sample-barcoded 5' primer and a J-beta primer mix were used. The yield of each sample was at least 3 million CDR3-containing paired-end reads. Each CDR3 protein is one row after TCRdb ran MiXCR on the 5' RACE reads. This table has hundreds of thousands of distinct CDR3 sequences, under 45% appearing once. This clonotype originated in a man between 60 and 75 years old in good health. The chain links TRBV5-1 to TRBJ2-5; 10 bases line up with TRBD1. The sequenced sample consisted of blood. In DNA, the CDR3 is TGCGCCAGCAGCGTGGGACAGGGGTCAGAGACCCAGTACTTC. Protein: CASSVGQGSETQYF.